These 5 T cell receptor beta chains were sequenced from one sample in a study of regulatory T cells in long-lasting Graves disease. The time point was: newly diagnosed GD, antithyroid drugs for less than 3 months. With RNA extracted from PBMCs as input, the TCR library was made. HTBI primers from iRepertoire and Arm-PCR of CDR3 regions yielded the TCR beta libraries. Each CDR3 protein is one row after TCRdb ran MiXCR on the multiplex PCR reads. Of about 620,000 distinct CDR3 sequences in the sample, roughly 15% are singletons; the top ten hold 18%. The same sample was also used in a study of T cells in Graves' hyperthyroidism and ophthalmopathy.

The material was peripheral blood mononuclear cells (PBMCs), obtained at new diagnosis, from a patient treated with antithyroid drugs. The receptors derive from a woman aged 25 to 39 with Graves disease.

This clonotype appeared many times. The chain is built from TRBV2 and TRBJ1-5; perhaps TRBD1 as D (6 bases). CDR3 length equals 15 residues. The ends were cut back, 1 base at V and 2 bases at J, with 9 bases in the middle. The germline V gene encodes CDR1 SNHLY and CDR2 FYNNEI. DNA of the CDR3: TGTGCCAGCAGTGAAGGTCCAGGGGGCAATCAGCCCCAGCATTTT. This sequence encodes CASSEGPGGNQPQHF.

The chain links TRBV5-6 to TRBJ1-4, with D hard to call. Germline assignment: CDR1 SGHDT and CDR2 YYEEEE. Trimming pared 0 bases from V and 2 bases from J, leaving 8 bases between. The CDR3 sequence is 15 residues long. The CDR3 DNA follows: TGTGCCAGCAGCTTGGGACAAGGGACTAATGAAAAACTGTTTTTT. Its translation is CASSLGQGTNEKLFF.

The chain combines TRBV7-2 with TRBJ1-3; the D is unclear. This CDR3 is built from 13 residues. Germline loops: CDR1 SGHTA, CDR2 FQGNSA. Trimming cost V 7 bases and J 4 bases, with 11 bases left between them. In DNA, the CDR3 is TGTGCCAGCACCTCCACGGTCGGAAACACCATATATTTT. This codes for CASTSTVGNTIYF. Combining the CDR3 with reference TRBV7-2 and TRBJ1-3 gives the whole variable domain GAGVSQSPSNKVTEKGKDVELRCDPISGHTALYWYRQSLGQGLEFLIYFQGNSAPDKSGLPSDRFSAERTGGSVSTLTIQRTQQEDSAVYLCASTSTVGNTIYFGEGSWLTVV.

This sequence joins TRBV9 and TRBJ2-7; 7 bases are shared with TRBD1. The CDR3 is 14 residues long. Germline values: CDR1 SGDLS, CDR2 YYNGEE. After removal of 4 bases from V and 6 bases from J, the junction contained 10 bases not matched to a gene. The DNA for the CDR3 is TGTGCCAGCAGCAAACAGGGGATGAAGAGCGAGCAGTACTTC. This codes for CASSKQGMKSEQYF.

Ten or more counts support this clonotype. This rearrangement joins TRBV15 to TRBJ2-7, with D tentatively TRBD1 or TRBD2 (5 bases each). Deletions cut 0 bases from V and 1 base from J, with 10 bases between. CDR1 is LNHNV and CDR2 is YYDKDF in the germline V gene (reference sequence). The CDR3 runs to 15 residues. CDR3 amino acids: CATSRDEGLSYEQYF. CDR3 bases: TGTGCCACCAGCAGAGATGAGGGGCTTTCCTACGAGCAGTACTTC.